Below, 27 T cell receptor beta chains from the same sample are listed, as sequenced in a study of low-dose radiotherapy and immunotherapy resistance in tumors. As for time point: before trial treatment. TRAV- and TRBV-specific primers, spanning alpha and beta chains, primed first-strand cDNA. TCR amplification involved about 20 PCR cycles with a constant-region primer and V-primer adapter. In TCRdb, the reads were re-called with MiXCR into one record per CDR3 protein. The sample records roughly 60,000 distinct CDR3 sequences, about 23% being singletons. The specimen comprised PBMCs, sampled before treatment. The receptor source for this set is a male donor with prostate cancer.

This clonotype was picked up many times. The chain is built from TRBV7-9 and TRBJ2-2, with 7 nucleotides matching TRBD2. Germline lookup yields CDR1 SEHNR and CDR2 FQNEAQ (reference sequence). The CDR3 is made up of 14 amino acids. The ends lost 7 bases at V and 8 bases at J; junction bases unmatched: 10. The CDR3 region has the DNA TGTGCCAGCATTGGCGGGAGAGTCCCTGGGGAGCTGTTTTTT. Translation gives CASIGGRVPGELFF.

This clonotype counts as medium-sized. This chain uses TRBV11-2 with TRBJ2-3; maybe TRBD1 (5 bases). The V gene's germline CDR1 is SGHAT and CDR2 FQNNGV. This CDR3 is built from 15 residues. V was pared by 4 bases and J by 0 bases, with 11 bases between. The CDR3 nucleotides read TGTGCCAGCAGCTCCCCCAGGGTTAGCACAGATACGCAGTATTTT. Translated: CASSSPRVSTDTQYF.

This clonotype was observed at least ten times. The V and J genes are TRBV15 and TRBJ2-2; TRBD2 matches at 10 bases. The junction had 2 bases not matched to a gene; V was cut back by 0 bases and J by 4 bases. The germline V gene encodes CDR1 LNHNV and CDR2 YYDKDF (reference sequence). The CDR3 spans 16 residues. DNA for the CDR3: TGTGCCACCAGCAGAGAACTAGCGGGACTCACCGGGGAGCTGTTTTTT. Translating it yields CATSRELAGLTGELFF.

Of note for this clonotype: A read error is likely here: a far larger clone is one base away. V is TRBV29-1 and J is TRBJ2-7, with 10 bases fitting TRBD2. V gave up 3 bases and J gave up 7 bases; unmatched junction bases: 21. Germline lookup yields CDR1 SQVTM and CDR2 ANQGSEA. CDR3 length: 18 amino acids. CDR3 DNA: TGCAGCGTTGACGAGCGATCACCGAGGCAGCGGGAGGGCAATGAGCAGTACTTC. Protein product: CSVDERSPRQREGNEQYF.

This clonotype was observed many times. This chain links TRBV27 with TRBJ1-1, with 8 bases that match TRBD1. The CDR3 spans 13 residues. Germline V gene data show CDR1 as MNHEY and CDR2 as SMNVEV (reference sequence). V lost 9 bases to trimming and J lost 1 base; unmatched junction nucleotides: 4. This CDR3 is CASRGTGNTEAFF. Here the CDR3 DNA reads TGTGCCAGTAGGGGGACAGGGAACACTGAAGCTTTCTTT.

This clonotype was picked up many times. V and J are TRBV12-3 or TRBV12-4 and TRBJ2-7, with D hard to call. CDR3 size: 13 residues. Trimming removed 5 bases from V and 7 bases from J, with 15 bases in between. The CDR3 spells CASSGPGLGEQYF. CDR3 coding DNA: TGTGCCAGCAGTGGTCCGGGCCTCGGGGAGCAGTACTTC.

For this clonotype: It is likely a read error: a sequence one base away is far more abundant. V and J are TRBV20-1 and TRBJ2-5; D unresolved. The CDR3 sequence is 13 residues long. Germline V gene lookup returns CDR1 DFQATT and CDR2 SNEGSKA (reference sequence). The V end lost 1 base, the J end lost 11 bases, and 17 bases lay between the germline ends. CDR3 coding DNA: TGCAGTGCTAGAGTGCCCGCCTACAATGAGCAGTACTTC. This codes for CSARVPAYNEQYF.

This clonotype showed up many times. This chain joins TRBV19 and TRBJ2-2; weak D call: TRBD1 (6 bases). V gave up 3 bases and J gave up 4 bases, with 15 bases separating them. The CDR3 consists of 16 residues. From germline, CDR1 is LNHDA and CDR2 SQIVND (reference sequence). The CDR3 loop reads CASSIRRGSITGELFF. The CDR3 region has the DNA TGTGCCAGTAGTATTCGCAGGGGATCGATCACCGGGGAGCTGTTTTTT. Drawing the rest from reference TRBV19 and TRBJ2-2, the complete variable domain is DGGITQSPKYLFRKEGQNVTLSCEQNLNHDAMYWYRQDPGQGLRLIYYSQIVNDFQKGDIAEGYSVSREKKESFPLTVTSAQKNPTAFYLCASSIRRGSITGELFFGEGSRLTVL.

The chain couples TRBV5-1 to TRBJ1-2; TRBD1 matches 10 bases. The length of the CDR3 is 16 residues. V was clipped by 3 bases and J by 8 bases; unmatched bases: 13. Germline lookup yields CDR1 SGHRS and CDR2 YFSETQ. Here the CDR3 DNA reads TGCGCCAGCAGCTCGTCGGGACAGGGGCCAAACGGCGGCTACACCTTC. It encodes CASSSSGQGPNGGYTF.

This clonotype was recorded many times. This chain joins TRBV7-2 and TRBJ2-1, with 8 bases matching TRBD2. With 5 bases clipped from V and 9 bases from J, the junction kept 12 bases outside the gene matches. The CDR3 runs to 15 residues. The V gene's germline CDR1 is SGHTA and CDR2 FQGNSA. CDR3 in amino acids: CASSPGGLSAVEQFF. CDR3 coding DNA: TGTGCCAGCAGCCCGGGGGGGTTGAGTGCGGTTGAGCAGTTCTTC.

In its sample, this clonotype was seen once. The chain has TRBV5-1 and TRBJ2-1; D is perhaps TRBD2 (6 bases). Trimming took off 1 base at V and 7 bases at J, with 18 bases between the two ends. Per germline, CDR1 SGHRS and CDR2 YFSETQ. CDR3 length: 16 residues. As DNA, the CDR3 is TGCGCCAGCAGCTTGAAAGGCGGGGCGGTTACTAATGAGCAGTTCTTC. This gives the protein CASSLKGGAVTNEQFF.

The rearrangement uses TRBV9 and TRBJ1-6, with D tentatively TRBD1 (6 bases). The CDR3 totals 16 residues. Trimming took 3 bases from V and 4 from J, leaving 14 bases between them. Germline CDR1 and CDR2: SGDLS and YYNGEE. DNA of the CDR3: TGTGCCAGCAGCGCACCCAGGGGAAATTATAATTCACCCCTCCACTTT. The encoded protein is CASSAPRGNYNSPLHF. Based on the CDR3 plus reference TRBV9 and TRBJ1-6, the full variable domain is DSGVTQTPKHLITATGQRVTLRCSPRSGDLSVYWYQQSLDQGLQFLIQYYNGEERAKGNILERFSAQQFPDLHSELNLSSLELGDSALYFCASSAPRGNYNSPLHFGNGTRLTVT.

The sample holds many counts of this clonotype. The J gene is TRBJ1-3, the V gene TRBV7-9; maybe TRBD1 (6 bases). The germline V gene has CDR1 SEHNR and CDR2 FQNEAQ (reference sequence). Deletions cut 5 bases from V and 0 bases from J, with 17 bases between. The CDR3 is made up of 17 amino acids. The CDR3 protein is CASSPIGGAISGNTIYF. CDR3 bases: TGTGCCAGCAGCCCAATCGGGGGGGCGATCTCTGGAAACACCATATATTTT. Full variable domain (rest looked up from reference TRBV7-9 and TRBJ1-3): DTGVSQNPRHKITKRGQNVTFRCDPISEHNRLYWYRQTLGQGPEFLTYFQNEAQLEKSRLLSDRFSAERPKGSFSTLEIQRTEQGDSAMYLCASSPIGGAISGNTIYFGEGSWLTVV.

This clonotype was counted at least ten times. This chain links TRBV20-1 with TRBJ2-7; 12 bases fit TRBD2. Trimming took 0 bases from V and 5 from J; bases not matched to a gene: 5. Germline V lookup: CDR1 DFQATT, CDR2 SNEGSKA (reference sequence). The CDR3 is made up of 15 amino acids. CDR3 protein: CSARDSPSGRDEQYF. CDR3 bases: TGCAGTGCTAGAGATAGCCCTAGCGGGAGGGACGAGCAGTACTTC.

Ten or more counts support this clonotype. V usage is TRBV11-2 and J usage is TRBJ2-1; 11 positions match TRBD2. CDR3 length: 15 residues. Germline CDR1 and CDR2: SGHAT and FQNNGV. V lost 4 bases to trimming and J lost 2 bases; unmatched junction nucleotides: 1. This CDR3 reads CASSSGLAAYNEQFF. As DNA, the CDR3 is TGTGCCAGCAGCTCGGGACTAGCGGCCTACAATGAGCAGTTCTTC.

This clonotype was seen ten or more times. V is TRBV6-6 and J is TRBJ2-7, with TRBD2 as a possible D gene (6 bases). V was shortened by 6 bases and J by 6 bases, with 21 bases between the two germline ends. Germline-derived CDR1 and CDR2 are MNHNY and SVGAGI (reference sequence). The length of the CDR3 is 15 residues. In DNA, the CDR3 is TGTGCCAGCAGCCCCTTCCCAACTAGCTCGGGCGAGCAGTACTTC. It encodes CASSPFPTSSGEQYF.

The chain links TRBV6-2 or TRBV6-3 to TRBJ2-7; 11 bases align to TRBD1. J lost 4 bases, V lost 6 bases, and 2 bases had no gene match. This CDR3 is built from 13 residues. Germline CDR1 and CDR2: MNHEY and SVGEGT. The DNA for the CDR3 is TGTGCCAGCAGCGGGACAGGGGGGTACGAGCAGTACTTC. Translated, it gives CASSGTGGYEQYF.

This clonotype appeared a single time. A far bigger clonotype differs at one base, so this is likely a read error. The CDR3 coding sequence is TGCGCCAGCGGCCGCGGTACAGGGGTCTACGAGCAGTTCTTC. It is translated as CASGRGTGVYEQFF. The rearrangement links TRBV5-1 to TRBJ2-1; 7 positions agree with TRBD1. The J segment lost 10 bases and the V segment lost 7 bases, leaving 14 bases of the junction unmatched. This CDR3 is 14 amino acids long. The germline CDR1 and CDR2 sequences are SGHRS and YFSETQ. The variable domain in full, with the rest retrieved from reference TRBV5-1 and TRBJ2-1, is KAGVTQTPRYLIKTRGQQVTLSCSPISGHRSVSWYQQTPGQGLQFLFEYFSETQRNKGNFPGRFSGRQFSNSRSEMNVSTLELGDSALYLCASGRGTGVYEQFFGPGTRLTVL.

This clonotype was picked up many times. The rearrangement uses TRBV9 and TRBJ2-3, with a weak D call TRBD2 (6 bases). Trimming stripped 4 bases from V and 1 base from J, with 16 bases between. In germline, CDR1 is SGDLS, CDR2 YYNGEE. This CDR3 contains 16 residues. The CDR3 region is CASSPPPSAGTDTQYF. CDR3 nucleotides: TGTGCCAGCAGCCCTCCTCCTAGCGCCGGCACAGATACGCAGTATTTT.

This clonotype showed up many times. J is TRBJ2-5 and V is TRBV2; possibly TRBD2 for D (7 bases). Germline loops: CDR1 SNHLY, CDR2 FYNNEI. The CDR3 totals 15 residues. V dropped 9 bases and J dropped 4 bases, with 21 bases sitting between them. CDR3 sequence: CASPADRGARETQYF. Here the CDR3 DNA reads TGTGCCAGTCCCGCGGATCGGGGGGCTCGAGAGACCCAGTACTTC.

As to this clonotype: A read error is the likely source, as a far larger clone sits one nucleotide away. The chain is built from TRBV26 and TRBJ1-5; the D call of TRBD1 is as the table states it, not checked on the DNA. TRBV26 is marked as a pseudogene. The CDR3 has 14 amino acids. CDR3 in DNA: TGTGCCAGCAGTCGGGGCGGCTCCAGTCAGCCCCAGCATTTT. Translating gives CASSRGGSSQPQHF.

This clonotype has ten or more counts. V usage is TRBV2 and J usage is TRBJ2-7; no firm D call. This CDR3 region has 11 residues. The V end was cut by 7 bases, the J end by 0 bases, with 4 bases between. Germline CDR1 is SNHLY and CDR2 is FYNNEI. Here the CDR3 reads CASTSSYEQYF. CDR3 in DNA: TGTGCCAGCACCAGCTCCTACGAGCAGTACTTC.

This clonotype has at least ten counts. The rearrangement links TRBV12-3 or TRBV12-4 to TRBJ1-5, with D uncertain. This CDR3 is 16 amino acids long. V gave up 3 bases and J gave up 0 bases, with 12 bases separating them. The CDR3 DNA follows: TGTGCCAGCAGTTTGATGGTGGTAGATAGCAATCAGCCCCAGCATTTT. Its translation: CASSLMVVDSNQPQHF.

This clonotype was recorded many times. The rearrangement uses TRBV20-1 and TRBJ1-2; a possible D gene is TRBD1 (6 bases). Germline V gene sequence: CDR1 DFQATT, CDR2 SNEGSKA (reference sequence). V shed 2 bases and J shed 8 bases, with 15 bases lying between them. The CDR3 is 13 amino acids. The chain's CDR3 is CSARRQGTGGYTF. CDR3 coding DNA: TGCAGTGCTAGACGTCAGGGGACGGGAGGCTACACCTTC.

The table lists this clonotype with many counts. CDR3 sequence reads: CASSLVGTRRETQYF. The CDR3 DNA reads as TGTGCCAGCAGCTTAGTGGGGACTAGACGAGAGACCCAGTACTTC. The chain recombines TRBV5-6 with TRBJ2-5; 8 positions match TRBD2. The junction had 7 bases not matched to a gene; V was cut back by 2 bases and J by 4 bases. Germline CDR1 SGHDT, CDR2 YYEEEE. The CDR3 runs 15 residues.

The count of this clonotype is one. A read error is the likely source, as a far larger clone sits one nucleotide away. The chain has TRBV29-1 and TRBJ2-7, with 8 bases that match TRBD2. This CDR3 region has 15 residues. V was pared by 4 bases and J by 7 bases, with 15 bases of the junction left unmatched. Germline CDR1 reads SQVTM; CDR2 reads ANQGSEA. The DNA for the CDR3 is TGCAGCGTTGGAGGGGGGACTAGTCGGTACAATGAGCAGTACTTC. Translation: CSVGGGTSRYNEQYF.

This clonotype appeared many times. The V and J genes are TRBV6-1 and TRBJ2-1, with D unresolved. Germline V gives CDR1 MNHNS, CDR2 SASEGT. There are 15 residues in the CDR3. V was clipped by 6 bases and J by 7 bases, with 19 bases between them. CDR3 residues: CASRQTTLRSNEQFF. DNA for the CDR3: TGTGCCAGCAGGCAGACAACCCTCAGGTCTAATGAGCAGTTCTTC.